These 15 T cell receptor beta chains were sequenced from one sample in a study of T cell repertoires in cytomegalovirus infection. Their antigen targets remain unknown. TCRdb re-called the reads through MiXCR, storing one row per CDR3 protein. The table shows approximately 730,000 distinct CDR3 sequences, with around a third occurring only once. The sample here was cultured PBMCs, taken from culture after CMV antigen stimulation. All receptors come from a human donor in good health (CMV status not recorded). Some clones in this sample may be carry-over from other donors' samples.

This clonotype was observed a few times. This chain joins TRBV7-6 and TRBJ2-1; D unresolved. Germline-derived CDR1 and CDR2 are SGHVS and FNYEAQ. The germline V and J ends were trimmed by 1 base and 4 bases, with 14 bases remaining between them. The CDR3 is made up of 16 amino acids. The DNA of the CDR3 is TGTGCCAGCAGCTTAGGGCCAGCGTGGTCTTACAATGAGCAGTTCTTC. Translated: CASSLGPAWSYNEQFF.

The V gene is TRBV7-2, the J gene TRBJ2-1; D might be TRBD2 (6 bases). Per the germline V gene, CDR1 is SGHTA and CDR2 is FQGNSA. Trimming took off 5 bases at V and 2 bases at J, with 22 bases between the two ends. The CDR3 totals 18 residues. The CDR3 nucleotides are TGTGCCAGCAGCGTAGGACAAGGCGGGATACTGACCTACAATGAGCAGTTCTTC. This gives the protein CASSVGQGGILTYNEQFF.

The rearrangement joins TRBV4-2 to TRBJ1-3; 9 bases are shared with TRBD1. The CDR3 loop spans 17 amino acids. Germline CDR1 is LGHNA and CDR2 is YNFKEQ. Trimming cost V 3 bases and J 2 bases; bases outside gene matches: 8. In nucleotides, the CDR3 is TGTGCCAGCAGCCACGCCACAGGGGGCTTCGCTGGAAACACCATATATTTT. It yields the protein CASSHATGGFAGNTIYF.

The V and J genes are TRBV6-1 and TRBJ2-3, with D possibly being TRBD1 (6 bases). Trimming removed 5 bases from V and 5 bases from J, with 11 bases in between. The germline CDR1 and CDR2 sequences are MNHNS and SASEGT. This CDR3 has 13 amino acids. The CDR3 region has the DNA TGTGCCAGCAGTAGCAGGGGATTAGATACGCAGTATTTT. The encoded protein is CASSSRGLDTQYF.

This clonotype was picked up a small number of times. The genes are TRBV7-8 and TRBJ2-7, with 7 bases aligning to TRBD1. V lost 5 bases, J lost 3 bases, and 10 bases stayed unmatched. The germline gives CDR1 SGHVS, CDR2 FQNEAQ. The CDR3 sequence is 15 residues long. The CDR3 sequence is CASSPRGTEIYEQYF. The CDR3, as DNA: TGTGCCAGCAGCCCGAGAGGGACAGAAATCTACGAGCAGTACTTC.

This clonotype was seen a few times. The chain has TRBV11-3 and TRBJ2-3; 9 nucleotides agree with TRBD2. CDR3 length equals 16 residues. Germline V gene sequence: CDR1 SGHNT, CDR2 YENEEA. V shed 1 base, J shed 10 bases, and the junction held 12 bases outside the gene matches. For the CDR3, the DNA is TGTGCCAGCAGCTTAGGAACGGCCCGCGGGGGGGACGCGCAGTATTTT. It encodes CASSLGTARGGDAQYF.

A word on this clonotype: A read error may account for a junction end that differs from germline. V usage is TRBV6-1 and J usage is TRBJ2-5, with TRBD2 identical over 10 bases. The V gene's germline CDR1 is MNHNS and CDR2 SASEGT. The CDR3 totals 14 residues. CDR3 in amino acids: CASSKASGGETQYF. CDR3 in DNA: TGTGCCAGCAGTAAAGCTAGCGGGGGAGAGACCCAGTACTTC.

The gene calls are TRBV7-2 and TRBJ2-7, with D tentatively TRBD2 (5 bases). The CDR3 is 15 residues long. Trimming removed 6 bases from V and 0 bases from J, with 15 bases in between. The germline V gene encodes CDR1 SGHTA and CDR2 FQGNSA. The CDR3 region is CASSSGPRDSYEQYF. The CDR3 nucleotides read TGTGCCAGCAGTTCCGGGCCTCGGGACTCCTACGAGCAGTACTTC.

V and J are TRBV12-3 or TRBV12-4 and TRBJ2-3, with D possibly matching TRBD2 (6 bases). Between the trimmed V and J ends, which lost 5 bases and 2 bases, there was a span of 17 bases. The CDR3 runs 16 residues. CDR3 coding DNA: TGTGCCAGCAGTCTAATCCGGGACTTACTCACAGATACGCAGTATTTT. It translates to CASSLIRDLLTDTQYF.

The rearrangement uses TRBV28 and TRBJ2-7; 7 bases agree with TRBD1. V shed 7 bases and J 5 bases; nucleotides not matched to a gene: 8. Germline loops: CDR1 MDHEN, CDR2 SYDVKM. This CDR3 is 13 amino acids long. The CDR3 nucleotides read TGTGCCAGCACCAATTACAGGGGCCACGAGCAGTACTTC. It translates to CASTNYRGHEQYF. The whole variable domain, remainder taken from reference TRBV28 and TRBJ2-7, is DVKVTQSSRYLVKRTGEKVFLECVQDMDHENMFWYRQDPGLGLRLIYFSYDVKMKEKGDIPEGYSVSREKKERFSLILESASTNQTSMYLCASTNYRGHEQYFGPGTRLTVT.

This chain joins TRBV12-3 or TRBV12-4 and TRBJ2-5; no clear D gene. V lost 4 bases and J lost 0, with 12 bases in between. CDR3 length: 15 residues. The CDR3 DNA is TGTGCCAGCAGTTCATTACTATACCACCAAGAGACCCAGTACTTC. Its translation: CASSSLLYHQETQYF.

This chain connects TRBV28 to TRBJ1-5, with unresolved D. The V end was cut by 3 bases, the J end by 0 bases, with 6 bases between. CDR3 length: 14 amino acids. Per the germline V gene, CDR1 is MDHEN and CDR2 is SYDVKM. CDR3 loop: CASSFVYSNQPQHF. The DNA for the CDR3 is TGTGCCAGCAGTTTTGTTTATAGCAATCAGCCCCAGCATTTT.

The sample holds many counts of this clonotype. The V call is TRBV7-8, the J call TRBJ1-4; D gene uncertain. The CDR3 contains 12 residues. Trimming shortened V by 5 bases and J by 6 bases, and 7 bases separated the two germline ends. In germline, CDR1 is SGHVS, CDR2 FQNEAQ. CDR3 sequence (DNA): TGTGCCAGCAGCCCCCTGGATGAAAAACTGTTTTTT. This sequence encodes CASSPLDEKLFF.

This clonotype was seen more than once but under ten times. In nucleotides, the CDR3 is TGTGCCAGCAGTGATTCAGGGCGAAGAGCAGATACGCAGTATTTT. It is translated as CASSDSGRRADTQYF. This chain uses TRBV6-2 or TRBV6-3 with TRBJ2-3; TRBD1 is a possible D gene (5 bases). CDR1 MNHEY and CDR2 SVGEGT come from the germline V gene. Trimming removed 5 bases at V and 4 bases at J, with 16 bases between. The CDR3 loop spans 15 amino acids.

The gene calls are TRBV4-1 and TRBJ1-5; 11 bases agree with TRBD1. This CDR3 contains 17 residues. Germline loops: CDR1 MGHRA, CDR2 YSYEKL. The ends lost 1 base at V and 7 bases at J; junction bases unmatched: 9. CDR3 loop: CASSQGGQGARGQPQHF. CDR3 sequence (DNA): TGCGCCAGCAGCCAAGGAGGACAGGGGGCAAGAGGGCAGCCCCAGCATTTT.